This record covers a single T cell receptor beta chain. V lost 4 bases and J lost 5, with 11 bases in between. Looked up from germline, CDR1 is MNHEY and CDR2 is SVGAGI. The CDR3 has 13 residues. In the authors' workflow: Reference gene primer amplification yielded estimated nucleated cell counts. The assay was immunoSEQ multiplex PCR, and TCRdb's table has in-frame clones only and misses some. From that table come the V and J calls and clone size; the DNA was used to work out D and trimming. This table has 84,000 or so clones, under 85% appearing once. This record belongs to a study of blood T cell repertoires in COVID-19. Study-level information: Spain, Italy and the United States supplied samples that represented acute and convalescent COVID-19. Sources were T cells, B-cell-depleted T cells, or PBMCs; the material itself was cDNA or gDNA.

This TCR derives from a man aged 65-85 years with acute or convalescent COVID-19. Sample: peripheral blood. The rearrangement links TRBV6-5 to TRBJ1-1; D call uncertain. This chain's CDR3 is CASSWVAGTEAFF. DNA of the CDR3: TGTGCCAGCAGTTGGGTGGCGGGAACTGAAGCTTTCTTT.